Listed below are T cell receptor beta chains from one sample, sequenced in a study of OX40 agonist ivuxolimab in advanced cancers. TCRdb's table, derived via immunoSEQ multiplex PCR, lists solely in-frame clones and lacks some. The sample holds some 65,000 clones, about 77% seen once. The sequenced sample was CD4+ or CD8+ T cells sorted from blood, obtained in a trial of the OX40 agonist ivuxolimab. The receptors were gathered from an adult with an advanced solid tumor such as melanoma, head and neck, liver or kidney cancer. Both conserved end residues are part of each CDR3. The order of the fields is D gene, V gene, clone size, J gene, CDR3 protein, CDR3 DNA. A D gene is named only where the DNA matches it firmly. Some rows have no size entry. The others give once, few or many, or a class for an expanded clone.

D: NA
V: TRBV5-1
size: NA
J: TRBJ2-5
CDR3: CASSLDQVTQYF
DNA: TGCGCCAGCAGCTTGGATCAGGTCACCCAGTACTTC

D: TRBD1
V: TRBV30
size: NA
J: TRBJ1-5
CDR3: CAWSQTGTANQPQHF
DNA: TGTGCCTGGAGCCAAACCGGGACAGCTAATCAGCCCCAGCATTTT

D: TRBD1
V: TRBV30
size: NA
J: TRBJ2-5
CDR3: CAWSFGTGGQETQYF
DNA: TGTGCCTGGAGTTTCGGGACAGGGGGCCAAGAGACCCAGTACTTC

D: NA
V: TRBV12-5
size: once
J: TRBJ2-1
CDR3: CASGLVIAEQFF
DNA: TGTGCTAGTGGTTTGGTAATAGCAGAACAGTTCTTC

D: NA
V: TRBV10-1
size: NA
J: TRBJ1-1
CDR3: CASSESNLGWVVF
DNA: TGCGCCAGCAGTGAGTCGAATTTGGGATGGGTGGTGTTT

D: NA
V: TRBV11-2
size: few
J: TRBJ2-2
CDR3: CASSLTRSDTGELFF
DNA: TGTGCCAGCAGCTTAACTAGGAGCGACACCGGGGAGCTGTTTTTT

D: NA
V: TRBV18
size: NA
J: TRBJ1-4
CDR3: CASSPAGRGVSEKLFF
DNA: TGTGCCAGCTCACCAGCAGGAAGGGGAGTCAGTGAAAAACTGTTTTTT

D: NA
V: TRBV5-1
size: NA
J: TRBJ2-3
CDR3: CASSLVPGLSKTDTQYF
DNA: TGCGCCAGCAGCTTGGTACCGGGGCTCAGTAAGACAGATACGCAGTATTTT

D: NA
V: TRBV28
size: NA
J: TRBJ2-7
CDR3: CASSLFGAPYEQYF
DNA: TGTGCCAGCAGTTTATTCGGCGCTCCCTACGAGCAGTACTTC

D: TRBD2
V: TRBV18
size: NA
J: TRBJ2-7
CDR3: CASSPGLAGGIRDEQYF
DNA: TGTGCCAGCTCACCCGGACTAGCGGGAGGTATTCGGGACGAGCAGTACTTC

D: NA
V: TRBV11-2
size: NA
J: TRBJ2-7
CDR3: CASSPAGPREQYF
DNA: TGTGCCAGCAGCCCCGCTGGGCCCCGTGAGCAGTACTTC

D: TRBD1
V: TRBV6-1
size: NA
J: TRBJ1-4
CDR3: CASRTDRGYEKLFF
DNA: TGTGCCAGCAGGACGGACAGGGGGTATGAAAAACTGTTTTTT

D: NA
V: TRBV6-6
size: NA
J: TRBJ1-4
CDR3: CASSYSRGGAPEKLFF
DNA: TGTGCCAGCAGTTACTCGAGAGGGGGGGCGCCTGAAAAACTGTTTTTT

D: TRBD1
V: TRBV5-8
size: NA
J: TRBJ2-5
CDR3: CASSLGQGAGTQYF
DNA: TGTGCCAGCAGCTTGGGACAGGGGGCCGGGACCCAGTACTTC

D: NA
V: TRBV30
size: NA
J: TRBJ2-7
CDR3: CAWSVQRSYEQYF
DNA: TGTGCCTGGAGTGTACAGCGGTCCTACGAGCAGTACTTC

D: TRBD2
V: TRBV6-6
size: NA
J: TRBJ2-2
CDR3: CASSTSGSGVGELFF
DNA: TGTGCCAGCAGTACTAGCGGGAGCGGAGTCGGGGAGCTGTTTTTT

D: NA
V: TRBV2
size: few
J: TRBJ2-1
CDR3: CASSEDGGSYNEQFF
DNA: TGTGCCAGCAGTGAAGATGGGGGTTCCTACAATGAGCAGTTCTTC

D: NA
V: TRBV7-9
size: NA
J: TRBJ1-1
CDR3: CASSLARAYTEAFF
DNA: TGTGCCAGCAGCTTAGCCAGGGCGTACACTGAAGCTTTCTTT

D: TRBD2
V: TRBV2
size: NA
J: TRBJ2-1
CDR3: CASSGLAGGYNEQFF
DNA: TGTGCCAGCAGCGGACTAGCGGGGGGCTACAATGAGCAGTTCTTC

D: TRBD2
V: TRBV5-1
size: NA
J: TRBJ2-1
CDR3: CASSFGLADYNEQFF
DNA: TGCGCCAGCAGCTTCGGACTAGCGGATTACAATGAGCAGTTCTTC

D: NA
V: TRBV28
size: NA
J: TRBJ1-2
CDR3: CASSLLDPNYGYTF
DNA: TGTGCCAGCAGTTTATTGGACCCTAACTATGGCTACACCTTC

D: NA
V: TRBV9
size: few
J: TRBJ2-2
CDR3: CASSVGNYNTGELFF
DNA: TGTGCCAGCAGCGTAGGGAACTATAACACCGGGGAGCTGTTTTTT

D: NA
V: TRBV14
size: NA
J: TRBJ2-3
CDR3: CASSQGVDVVADTQYF
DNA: TGTGCCAGCAGCCAAGGAGTTGACGTGGTGGCAGATACGCAGTATTTT

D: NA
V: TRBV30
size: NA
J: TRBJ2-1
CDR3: CAWSKRSSYNEQFF
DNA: TGTGCCTGGAGCAAAAGGAGCTCCTACAATGAGCAGTTCTTC

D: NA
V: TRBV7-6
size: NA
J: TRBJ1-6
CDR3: CASSPTAGGNSPLHF
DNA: TGTGCCAGCAGCCCGACTGCGGGGGGTAATTCACCCCTCCACTTT

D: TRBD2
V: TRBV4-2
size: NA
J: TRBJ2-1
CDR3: CASSQEWTSGGYNEQFF
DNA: TGTGCCAGCAGCCAAGAATGGACTAGCGGCGGCTACAATGAGCAGTTCTTC

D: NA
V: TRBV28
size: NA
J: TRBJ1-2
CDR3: CASSLGSQGPRRYGYTF
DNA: TGTGCCAGCAGTTTAGGTTCGCAAGGACCTCGGCGCTATGGCTACACCTTC

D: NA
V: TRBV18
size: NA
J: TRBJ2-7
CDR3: CASSSSRAREQYF
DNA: TGTGCCAGCTCATCTTCCAGGGCCCGGGAGCAGTACTTC

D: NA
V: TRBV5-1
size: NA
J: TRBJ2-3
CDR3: CASSSAQSTDTQYF
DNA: TGCGCCAGCAGCTCCGCGCAGAGCACAGATACGCAGTATTTT

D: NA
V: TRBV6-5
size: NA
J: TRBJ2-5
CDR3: CASSYGEEETQYF
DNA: TGTGCCAGCAGTTACGGAGAGGAGGAGACCCAGTACTTC

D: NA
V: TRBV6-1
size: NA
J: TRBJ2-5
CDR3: CASKGRSGETQYF
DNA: TGTGCCAGCAAGGGTAGGTCCGGCGAGACCCAGTACTTC

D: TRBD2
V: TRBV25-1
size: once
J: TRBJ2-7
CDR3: CASSGRSTSATSYEQYF
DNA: TGTGCCAGCAGTGGGCGATCCACTAGCGCCACATCCTACGAGCAGTACTTC

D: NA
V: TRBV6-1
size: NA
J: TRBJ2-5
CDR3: CASNLAGSQLETQYF
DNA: TGTGCCAGCAATTTGGCAGGCTCGCAGTTGGAGACCCAGTACTTC

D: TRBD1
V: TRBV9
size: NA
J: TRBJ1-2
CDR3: CASSDWTGGGYTF
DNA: TGTGCCAGCAGCGATTGGACAGGCGGGGGCTACACCTTC

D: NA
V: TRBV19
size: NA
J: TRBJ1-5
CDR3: CASSIIGRQLNQPQHF
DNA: TGTGCCAGTAGTATAATCGGTAGACAGCTAAATCAGCCCCAGCATTTT

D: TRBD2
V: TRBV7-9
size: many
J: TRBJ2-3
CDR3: CASSFREEKVDTQYF
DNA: TGTGCCAGCAGCTTTCGGGAGGAGAAGGTAGATACGCAGTATTTT

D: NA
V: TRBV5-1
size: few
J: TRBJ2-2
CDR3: CASSPGGTGELFF
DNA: TGCGCCAGCAGCCCAGGAGGCACCGGGGAGCTGTTTTTT

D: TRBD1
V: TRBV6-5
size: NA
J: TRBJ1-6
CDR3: CASSLTGPYNSPLHF
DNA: TGTGCCAGCAGTTTGACAGGGCCCTATAATTCACCCCTCCACTTT

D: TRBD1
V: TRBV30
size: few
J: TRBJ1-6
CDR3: CAWSDGRGRGYSPLHF
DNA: TGTGCCTGGAGTGACGGCAGGGGGAGGGGTTATTCACCCCTCCACTTT

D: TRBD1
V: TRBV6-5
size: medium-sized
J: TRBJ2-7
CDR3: CASSYWTGGDEQYF
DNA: TGTGCCAGCAGTTACTGGACAGGGGGCGACGAGCAGTACTTC

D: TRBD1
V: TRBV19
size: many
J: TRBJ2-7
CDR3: CASSPTGANEQYF
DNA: TGTGCCAGTAGTCCCACAGGGGCGAACGAGCAGTACTTC

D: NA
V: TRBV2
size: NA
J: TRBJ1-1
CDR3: CASKKESGTEAFF
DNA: TGTGCCAGCAAAAAGGAAAGTGGTACTGAAGCTTTCTTT

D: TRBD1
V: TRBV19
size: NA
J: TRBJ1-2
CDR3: CASSMTGTGGNYGYTF
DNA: TGTGCCAGTAGTATGACCGGGACAGGGGGAAACTATGGCTACACCTTC

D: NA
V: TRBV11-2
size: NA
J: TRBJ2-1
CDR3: CASSSDVVRQFF
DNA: TGTGCCAGCAGCTCGGACGTGGTCCGGCAGTTCTTC

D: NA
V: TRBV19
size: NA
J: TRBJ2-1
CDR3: CASSPRPRGTDWEQFF
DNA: TGTGCCAGTAGCCCTCGACCCCGAGGGACGGATTGGGAGCAGTTCTTC

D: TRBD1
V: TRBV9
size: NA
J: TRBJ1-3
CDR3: CASSPRQGAKTGNTIYF
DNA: TGTGCCAGCAGCCCTAGACAGGGGGCAAAAACTGGAAACACCATATATTTT

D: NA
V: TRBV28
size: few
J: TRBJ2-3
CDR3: CASSLRAGGTDTQYF
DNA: TGTGCCAGCAGTTTGCGGGCAGGGGGCACAGATACGCAGTATTTT

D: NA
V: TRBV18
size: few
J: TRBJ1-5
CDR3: CASSPRRRSGGNQPQHF
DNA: TGTGCCAGCTCACCGAGAAGGCGGTCAGGCGGCAATCAGCCCCAGCATTTT